This TCR beta chain was sequenced for a study of identical twins. TCRdb recomputed calls from the 5' RACE reads with MiXCR, one row per CDR3 protein. The sample carries 400,000 to 500,000 distinct CDR3 sequences, under 20% recorded once. This CDR3 region has 15 residues. Trimming at V came to 6 bases and at J to 2 bases, leaving 4 bases not matched to a gene. Germline V gene lookup returns CDR1 DFQATT and CDR2 SNEGSKA (reference sequence). The source material was naive T cells sorted from blood. This TCR was sampled from a man aged 50-60 years in good health. V and J are TRBV20-1 and TRBJ2-2; 12 bases line up with TRBD2. CDR3 region: CSAGLAGFNTGELFF. The CDR3 bases are TGCAGTGCCGGACTAGCGGGGTTCAACACCGGGGAGCTGTTTTTT.